These 9 T cell receptor beta chains share one sample of origin, sequenced in a study of OX40 agonist ivuxolimab in advanced cancers. Receptor amplification or capture employed the immunoSEQ multiplex PCR assay. TCRdb's version of the immuneACCESS table is confined to in-frame rearrangements and falls short of the full clone set. An unresolved V gene accounts for under half of the shortfall where checked; the remainder is of unknown origin. Counted in this sample were some 69,000 clones; about three quarters of them appeared once. Clones ranked in the top ten supply approximately 2.5% of the sample. Sequencing used CD4+ or CD8+ T cells sorted from blood, obtained in a trial of the OX40 agonist ivuxolimab. The receptors derive from an adult with an advanced solid tumor such as melanoma, head and neck, liver or kidney cancer.

Regarding this clone: Other nucleotide sequences in the sample specify the same CDR3. The CDR3 here is CASSPRLAGKTDTQYF. CDR3 bases: TGCGCCAGCAGCCCGCGGCTAGCGGGGAAAACAGATACGCAGTATTTT. The rearrangement links TRBV5-1 to TRBJ2-3; 9 bases align to TRBD2. J lost 3 bases, V lost 4 bases, and 9 bases had no gene match. Germline-derived CDR1 and CDR2 are SGHRS and YFSETQ. The CDR3 totals 16 residues.

The genes are TRBV7-2 and TRBJ2-2; D gene uncertain. V was cut by 5 bases and J by 5 bases, with 9 bases left in between. Per germline, CDR1 SGHTA and CDR2 FQGNSA. The CDR3 is made up of 13 amino acids. CDR3 residues: CASSPRRTGELFF. CDR3 in DNA: TGTGCCAGCAGCCCTAGAAGGACCGGGGAGCTGTTTTTT.

This rearrangement joins TRBV5-6 to TRBJ2-3; 10 nucleotides align to TRBD1. V was pared by 4 bases and J by 6 bases, with 5 bases of the junction left unmatched. This CDR3 has 14 residues. Germline lookup yields CDR1 SGHDT and CDR2 YYEEEE. DNA for the CDR3: TGTGCCAGCAGCGCGGGACAGGGGCACGATACGCAGTATTTT. Its translation: CASSAGQGHDTQYF.

This clone came up once. J is TRBJ2-1 and V is TRBV4-1, with TRBD2 matching 15 bases. Germline V gives CDR1 MGHRA, CDR2 YSYEKL. This CDR3 spans 16 amino acids. J lost 9 bases, V lost 1 base, and 4 bases had no gene match. This CDR3 is CASSQGGLAGGSEQFF. In nucleotides, the CDR3 is TGCGCCAGCAGCCAAGGAGGACTAGCGGGAGGGAGTGAGCAGTTCTTC.

The chain carries TRBV5-5 and TRBJ1-3, with D unclear. The CDR3 has 16 residues. Trimming took off 4 bases at V and 2 bases at J, with 16 bases between the two ends. Germline CDR1 reads SGHKS; CDR2 reads YYEKEE (reference sequence). This CDR3 is CASSPREGLTGNTIYF. CDR3 DNA: TGTGCCAGCAGCCCGAGGGAGGGATTGACTGGAAACACCATATATTTT. Full variable domain (rest looked up from reference TRBV5-5 and TRBJ1-3): DAGVTQSPTHLIKTRGQQVTLRCSPISGHKSVSWYQQVLGQGPQFIFQYYEKEERGRGNFPDRFSARQFPNYSSELNVNALLLGDSALYLCASSPREGLTGNTIYFGEGSWLTVV.

V and J are TRBV7-9 and TRBJ2-2, with D perhaps TRBD2 (6 bases). Germline V gene data show CDR1 as SEHNR and CDR2 as FQNEAQ (reference sequence). The CDR3 is made up of 15 amino acids. The V end lost 4 bases, the J end lost 1 base, and 10 bases lay between the germline ends. The CDR3 here is CASSSEGWNTGELFF. The DNA for the CDR3 is TGTGCCAGCAGCTCGGAGGGGTGGAACACCGGGGAGCTGTTTTTT.

CDR3 sequence reads: CASSGPRGRSYEQYF. The CDR3 DNA reads as TGTGCCAGCAGCGGCCCCAGGGGGCGATCCTACGAGCAGTACTTC. This rearrangement joins TRBV6-1 to TRBJ2-7; 8 positions match TRBD1. This CDR3 contains 15 residues. J lost 1 base, V lost 6 bases, and 8 bases had no gene match. Germline CDR1 is MNHNS and CDR2 is SASEGT.

The chain is built from TRBV15 and TRBJ1-1; D is undetermined. CDR3 length: 16 amino acids. The germline CDR1 and CDR2 sequences are LNHNV and YYDKDF (reference sequence). Trimming removed 1 base from V and 0 bases from J, with 12 bases in between. The DNA of the CDR3 is TGTGCCACCAGCAGAGCCCTCCGGGGTCTGAACACTGAAGCTTTCTTT. This sequence encodes CATSRALRGLNTEAFF.

V gene TRBV27 combines with J gene TRBJ2-5; a possible D gene is TRBD1 (6 bases). Germline lookup yields CDR1 MNHEY and CDR2 SMNVEV (reference sequence). There are 15 residues in the CDR3. V was pared by 2 bases and J by 0 bases, with 10 bases between. DNA of the CDR3: TGTGCCAGCAGTTTAAACCCAGGGGACCAAGAGACCCAGTACTTC. It yields the protein CASSLNPGDQETQYF.